Listed below are T cell receptor beta chains from one sample, sequenced in a study of technical replicates of blood from several donors. Data came from immunoSEQ multiplex PCR; TCRdb stores just in-frame clones and leaves some out. The repertoire holds tens of thousands of clones, with approximately 97% as singletons. Sequences were obtained from T cells isolated from PBMCs. These receptors all come from a human donor in good health. CDR3s include the opening cysteine and the closing phenylalanine or tryptophan. The D gene is left open where the match is weak. Size values are once, few and many counts, or a class for expanded clones, and some rows have none.

d_gene	abundance	v_gene	j_gene	CDR3nt	CDR3aa
TRBD1	.	TRBV5-4	TRBJ2-5	TGTGCCAGCAGCGATTACAGGGGTGGAGAGACCCAGTACTTC	CASSDYRGGETQYF
.	.	TRBV27	TRBJ2-1	TGTGCCAGCAGTTTAGTGGGCCTCTCCTACAATGAGCAGTTCTTC	CASSLVGLSYNEQFF
.	.	TRBV9	TRBJ1-2	TGTGCCAGCAGCGCAGGGAGGTTGAGAGGCTACACCTTC	CASSAGRLRGYTF
TRBD2	.	TRBV18	TRBJ2-1	TGTGCCAGCGGGATGGGACTAGCGGGCGGGAATGAGCAGTTCTTC	CASGMGLAGGNEQFF
TRBD1	.	TRBV5-1	TRBJ2-3	TGCGCCAGCAGCTACAGGACAGGGGGAGGAGATACGCAGTATTTT	CASSYRTGGGDTQYF
TRBD1	.	TRBV30	TRBJ1-4	TGTGCCTGGAGCCGACGGACAGGGAACGAAAAACTGTTTTTT	CAWSRRTGNEKLFF
.	.	TRBV5-1	TRBJ2-3	TGCGCCAGCAGCTTCCAGTGGAGGGGCACAGATACGCAGTATTTT	CASSFQWRGTDTQYF
.	.	TRBV6-6	TRBJ1-1	TGTGCCAGCAGTCGTCCTCCGGGATACACTGAAGCTTTCTTT	CASSRPPGYTEAFF
TRBD1	once	TRBV2	TRBJ1-2	TGTGCCAGCAGTTTATACAGGGGCGGCGGTGGCTACACCTTC	CASSLYRGGGGYTF
TRBD1	.	TRBV4-1	TRBJ2-7	TGCGCCAGCAGCCAAGGTAAAGGGGGCTTTGGCTACGAGCAGTACTTC	CASSQGKGGFGYEQYF
.	.	TRBV10-3	TRBJ2-3	TGTGCCATCAGTGAGTCCGCAGATACGCAGTATTTT	CAISESADTQYF
TRBD1	.	TRBV18	TRBJ2-5	TGTGCCAGCTCACCTGGACAGGGAATGGAGACCCAGTACTTC	CASSPGQGMETQYF
.	.	TRBV5-1	TRBJ1-2	TGCGCCAGCAGCTTGGCCGCGGTTGGCTATGGCTACACCTTC	CASSLAAVGYGYTF
.	.	TRBV4-1	TRBJ1-4	TGCGCCAGCAGCCAAGTAGGGCGGGCGGAAAAACTGTTTTTT	CASSQVGRAEKLFF
.	.	TRBV7-9	TRBJ1-1	TGTGCCAGCAGCTTAGATTCGTGGGAGACTGAAGCTTTCTTT	CASSLDSWETEAFF
.	.	TRBV28	TRBJ2-2	TGTGCCAGCAGTTTCGTAGCCGCGGCCGGGGAGCTGTTTTTT	CASSFVAAAGELFF
.	.	TRBV27	TRBJ1-2	TGTGCCAGCACCACGGACAGAACTAACTATGGCTACACCTTC	CASTTDRTNYGYTF
.	.	TRBV20-1	TRBJ2-5	TGCAGTGCCCTAGGCGAGACCCAGTACTTC	CSALGETQYF
.	.	TRBV5-6	TRBJ2-7	TGTGCCAGCAGTCGGGTGCAGGGTATCTCCTACGAGCAGTACTTC	CASSRVQGISYEQYF
TRBD1	.	TRBV6-1	TRBJ1-2	TGTGCCAGCAGTTGGGGACAGGGGTTCTATGGCTACACCTTC	CASSWGQGFYGYTF
TRBD1	.	TRBV6-6	TRBJ1-2	TGTGCCAGCAGTTACTCCTCGGGACAGGGCTCTGTCACCTTC	CASSYSSGQGSVTF
TRBD1	.	TRBV30	TRBJ1-6	TGTGCCTGGATCGGTGGGACAGCCTACTTT	CAWIGGTAYF
TRBD1	.	TRBV2	TRBJ1-5	TGTGCCAGCCGCGGGACAGGAGAGGCTCAGCCCCAGCATTTT	CASRGTGEAQPQHF
.	.	TRBV5-4	TRBJ2-7	TGTGCCAGCAGCTTGGATTTGCCGGGCGAGCAGTACTTC	CASSLDLPGEQYF
.	.	TRBV23-1	TRBJ1-1	TGCGCCCGTAATACAAAGAACACTGAAGCTTTCTTT	CARNTKNTEAFF
TRBD1	.	TRBV5-4	TRBJ2-3	TGTGCCAGCAGCGCCGGGACAGGGTACACAGATACGCAGTATTTT	CASSAGTGYTDTQYF
.	.	TRBV14	TRBJ1-2	TGTGCCAGCAGTTCCACGGGGAACTATGGCTACACCTTC	CASSSTGNYGYTF
TRBD1	.	TRBV19	TRBJ2-2	TGTGCCAGTAGTATCGGGACAGGGGGAATCGGGGAGCTGTTTTTT	CASSIGTGGIGELFF
TRBD2	.	TRBV5-6	TRBJ2-5	TGTGCCAGCAGTCAACTAGCGTACGAGACCCAGTACTTC	CASSQLAYETQYF
.	.	TRBV4-1	TRBJ2-5	TGCGCCAGCAGCCAAGAAACATGGGGGGAAGAGACCCAGTACTTC	CASSQETWGEETQYF
.	.	TRBV6-1	TRBJ1-5	TGTGCCAGCAGTGAAGTATACGTCTATAGCAATCAGCCCCAGCATTTT	CASSEVYVYSNQPQHF
.	.	TRBV10-3	TRBJ1-2	TGTGCCATCAGTGAGGATGGACAGCTCGATGGCTACACCTTC	CAISEDGQLDGYTF